The next 3 T cell receptor beta chains were all read from a single sample in a study of blood T cell repertoires in COVID-19. Profiling relied on immunoSEQ multiplex PCR, and the TCRdb table lists in-frame clones only, not all of them. The table shows approximately 200,000 clones, with approximately 80% occurring only once. Source material: peripheral blood. These TCRs come from a human donor with acute or convalescent COVID-19. The donor label of this sample is uncertain.

The chain carries TRBV27 and TRBJ1-2; D call uncertain. Looked up from germline, CDR1 is MNHEY and CDR2 is SMNVEV (reference sequence). There are 15 residues in the CDR3. V lost 6 bases and J 2 bases, leaving 16 bases between the germline ends. In DNA, the CDR3 is TGTGCCAGCAGAGCCGGGCCCGAGCGGAACTATGGCTACACCTTC. This encodes CASRAGPERNYGYTF.

The rearrangement joins TRBV28 to TRBJ2-2; 7 bases agree with TRBD1. From germline, CDR1 is MDHEN and CDR2 SYDVKM. Trimming removed 9 bases from V and 1 base from J; junction bases left unmatched: 8. This CDR3 is built from 15 residues. The CDR3: CASLVGQVNTGELFF. CDR3 in DNA: TGTGCCAGTCTGGTTGGACAGGTGAACACCGGGGAGCTGTTTTTT.

The genes are TRBV5-1 and TRBJ1-2, with unresolved D. The germline CDR1 and CDR2 sequences are SGHRS and YFSETQ. The CDR3 is made up of 16 amino acids. Trimming removed 4 bases from V and 6 bases from J, with 22 bases in between. CDR3 amino acids: CASSLDGTPAQDGYTF. CDR3 coding DNA: TGCGCCAGCAGCCTCGACGGCACCCCTGCGCAGGATGGCTACACCTTC.